The source of this T cell receptor (beta chain) is a study of regulatory T cells in long-lasting Graves disease listed by TCRdb under 2021. Context from the whole study: Patients with newly diagnosed Graves' disease had been on antithyroid drugs for under 3 months. Persistent Graves' disease patients were compared with newly diagnosed Graves' disease patients by peripheral blood TCR sequencing and RNA sequencing. The study was conducted in China and was registered as a clinical trial. A total of 33 samples underwent TCR sequencing, from about 13 patients with persistent Graves' disease and some 20 patients with newly diagnosed Graves' disease. General findings and caveats noted by the study authors: More public clonotypes were shared among persistent patients (around 2,600) than among newly diagnosed patients (roughly 1,000). Compared with newly diagnosed patients, persistent Graves' disease patients had lower TCR Shannon entropy and fewer highly expanded clones, which suggests clonal expansion. The authors acknowledged the small sample size as a limitation that may reduce accuracy. Peripheral blood alone was examined, since thyroid tissue, which constituted the primary lesion, could not be accessed. Sequencing and analysis were restricted to the TCR beta chain. Preferential use of TRBV28, TRBJ1-2 and TRBJ2-5 was observed in persistent disease, whereas TRBV20-1 and TRBJ2-1 were favored in newly diagnosed disease.

From a lookup of the germline V gene, CDR1 and CDR2 are KGHSH and LQKENI. The CDR3 covers 15 residues, taking in both the cysteine and the phenylalanine. The retained sequence is limited to the CDR3, 45 bases, with the frame set at the first base. V loses 3 bases of germline sequence and J loses 1 base, and the interval between the two ends is 11 bases. Sample time point, as interpreted from the label and publication: newly diagnosed GD, antithyroid drugs for less than 3 months. For both TCR sequencing and RNA sequencing, RNA was extracted from PBMCs in TRIzol. Graves' disease was diagnosed according to American Thyroid Association guidelines. Patients were recruited from an endocrinology department in Xi'an, China. Each patient gave 7.5 to 10 milliliters of peripheral blood, collected in an EDTA anticoagulant tube. Ficoll Paque Plus density gradient separation was used to isolate PBMCs, and no additional T cell sorting was done. RNA quality was checked with an Agilent 2100 Bioanalyzer and agarose gel, and concentration with a NanoDrop 2000.

Turning to this clonotype: This receptor's antigen is unknown. The record has no base qualities; no much larger clone is one base away.

The library was made by multiplex PCR. TCRdb shows the sequencer as Illumina HiSeq 4000. To build TCR beta libraries, CDR3 regions were amplified by Arm-PCR using iRepertoire HTBI primers. Gel purification was performed on PCR products prior to sequencing. In the original analysis: Gene usage analysis of CDR3 amino acid clonotypes used the roughly 60 TRBV and 14 to 15 TRBJ segments found across samples. Filtered high-quality paired reads were merged into contigs using COPE and FqMerger. BLAST was used to align contigs to the IMGT TRBV, TRBD and TRBJ reference genes, and CDR3 was defined following IMGT. Any clonotype with a frequency above 0.1% was classified as a highly expanded clone. Repertoire diversity was measured by Shannon entropy, and V-J evenness by the Gini coefficient. Public clonotypes were defined as clonotypes shared by more than one individual. The raw public data were reprocessed by TCRdb itself: fastp quality trimming at Q25, MiXCR clonotype calling, in-frame beta chains only. Identical CDR3 protein sequences are pooled into one entry, listed with their most common genes and DNA. TCRdb's processing, not the authors' own work, is the source of the V and J calls. Counted in this sample were 680,000 or so distinct CDR3 sequences; about 15% of them appeared once. The leading ten clones occupy around 18% of the sample.

These data are also associated with another study on T cells in Graves' hyperthyroidism and ophthalmopathy. As the second paper documents: Stable Graves' hyperthyroidism was defined as the absence of progression to ophthalmopathy over 18 months of follow-up. The hyperthyroidism patients were between 18 and 65 years old and newly diagnosed, with a disease duration of less than 2 months. Any patient with an uncontrolled infection, another autoimmune disease, pregnancy or lactation was excluded. Diagnoses were established on the basis of clinical symptoms, serum thyroxine and TRAb, thyroid ultrasound, and orbital computed tomography. For the first round of RT-PCR on the TCR CDR3, the HTBI primer set was used together with the Qiagen OneStep RT-PCR kit. Most expanded thyroid clonotypes (frequency above 0.001) were also detected in blood, suggesting blood repertoires may reflect thyroid immune responses. A model built on a 13 V-J signature distinguished ophthalmopathy from stable hyperthyroidism, reaching roughly 88% sensitivity and around 81% specificity in cross-validation and 80%/75% in testing. During validation, the model predicted progression to ophthalmopathy a median of roughly six months ahead of onset, with approximately 70% sensitivity and around 72% specificity. A discovery cohort of about a hundred patients, roughly 43 with Graves' ophthalmopathy and 57 with stable Graves' hyperthyroidism, was used to find distinguishing TCR V-J signatures. Prospective prediction of ophthalmopathy was tested in an independent validation cohort consisting of 18 hyperthyroidism patients and more than 15 patients who later progressed to ophthalmopathy. The approximately 97 discovery patients were randomly divided into training and test sets at a 7:3 ratio. In roughly six Graves' hyperthyroidism patients, the study also compared T-cell repertoires from thyroid tissue with T-cell repertoires from blood. Once sampling was done, hyperthyroidism patients were given methimazole at a starting dose of 30 mg daily, whereas ophthalmopathy patients were given high-dose intravenous methylprednisolone. A second multiplex PCR round built the libraries, followed by size selection and purification. The libraries were sequenced on an Illumina HiSeq2000 using paired-end 100 bp reads. SOAPnuke was used to process the raw data, with reads discarded if the reads contained adapters or uncalled bases, had a mean Phred below 15, or lacked an exact constant-primer or identifier match. High-quality paired reads were merged using COPE v1.2.5, and each unique nucleotide sequence was defined as a clonotype. MiTCR v1.1 was used to align the clonotypes against IMGT TRBV, TRBD and TRBJ reference segments. Analysis was restricted to V-J combinations with a frequency above 0.0001, which covered 99.2% of repertoires. The TCS score was defined as the ratio of F50 (clonal expansion) to E x V (chaos), calculated using BLOSUM62-based TCRdist between CDR3 peptides within each V-J. Welch's t-statistics and random forest reduced roughly 500 V-J features to around 14, which were used in a naive Bayes classifier (R e1071). Sample size was not statistically predetermined, and investigators were not blinded to group allocation. The paper reports TCR Vbeta CDR3 sequencing of over 130 peripheral blood samples: approximately 41 ophthalmopathy, some 80 hyperthyroidism and about 17 progressor patients.

The chain employs TRBV18 and TRBJ2-3; a tentative D match to TRBD1 spans 6 bases. This receptor was taken from a woman in her twenties or thirties with Graves disease. Donor details come from another sample of the same person, matched by shared clones. The sample here was peripheral blood mononuclear cells (PBMCs), taken at new diagnosis, from a patient treated with antithyroid drugs. The encoded CDR3 is CASSPDSLGTDTQYF. In nucleotide form, the sequence is TGTGCCAGCTCACCGGACAGCTTGGGCACAGATACGCAGTATTTT.